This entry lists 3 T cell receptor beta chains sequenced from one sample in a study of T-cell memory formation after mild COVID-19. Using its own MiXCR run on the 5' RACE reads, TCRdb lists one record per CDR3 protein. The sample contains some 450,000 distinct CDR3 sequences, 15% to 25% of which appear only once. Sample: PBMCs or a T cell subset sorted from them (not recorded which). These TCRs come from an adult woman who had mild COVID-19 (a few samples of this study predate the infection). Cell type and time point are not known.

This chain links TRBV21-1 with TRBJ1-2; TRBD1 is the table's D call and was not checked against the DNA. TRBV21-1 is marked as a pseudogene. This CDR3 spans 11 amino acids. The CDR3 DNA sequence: TGTGCCAGTTATCAGGGTAGCGGCTACACCTTC. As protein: CASYQGSGYTF.

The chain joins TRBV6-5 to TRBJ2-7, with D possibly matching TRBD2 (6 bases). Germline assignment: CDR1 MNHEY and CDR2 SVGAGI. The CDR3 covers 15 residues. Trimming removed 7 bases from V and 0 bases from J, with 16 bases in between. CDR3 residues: CASKTGTSNSYEQYF. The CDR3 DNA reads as TGTGCCAGCAAAACCGGGACTTCCAACTCCTACGAGCAGTACTTC.

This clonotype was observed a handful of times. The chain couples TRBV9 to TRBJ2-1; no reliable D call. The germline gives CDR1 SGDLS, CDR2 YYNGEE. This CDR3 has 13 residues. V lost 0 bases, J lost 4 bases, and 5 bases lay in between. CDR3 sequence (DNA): TGTGCCAGCAGCGTAGTAGAATACAATGAGCAGTTCTTC. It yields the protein CASSVVEYNEQFF.